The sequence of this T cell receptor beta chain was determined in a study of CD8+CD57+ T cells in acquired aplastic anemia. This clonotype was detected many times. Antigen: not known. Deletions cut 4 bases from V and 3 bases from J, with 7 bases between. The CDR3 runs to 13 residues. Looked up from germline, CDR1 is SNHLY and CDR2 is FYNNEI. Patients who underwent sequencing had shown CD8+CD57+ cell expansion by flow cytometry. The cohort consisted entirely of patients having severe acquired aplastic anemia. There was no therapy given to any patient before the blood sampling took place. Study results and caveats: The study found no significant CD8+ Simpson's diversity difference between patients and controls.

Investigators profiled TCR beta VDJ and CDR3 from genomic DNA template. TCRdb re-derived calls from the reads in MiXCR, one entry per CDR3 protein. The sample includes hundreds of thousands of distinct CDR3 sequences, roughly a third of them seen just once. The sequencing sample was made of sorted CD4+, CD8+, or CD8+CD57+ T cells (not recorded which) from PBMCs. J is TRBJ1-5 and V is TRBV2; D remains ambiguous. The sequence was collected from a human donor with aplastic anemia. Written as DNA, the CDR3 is TGTGCCAGCAGTGTTCATACCAATCAGCCCCAGCATTTT. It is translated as CASSVHTNQPQHF.